This TCR beta chain was documented in a study of shared clonotypes between healthy human individuals. The assay used deep level. Measured with immunoSEQ multiplex PCR; TCRdb has only the in-frame clones, and not every one. The profile shows about 2,500,000 clones, about 92% of them singletons. This TCR came from a man younger than 30 in good health. Sequencing used naive CD4+ T cells sorted from blood. As to subset: CD45RA+ positively selected.

The CDR3 DNA sequence: TGTGCCAGCAGGCGGCAAGGGGGCTACGAGCAGTACTTC. Amino acids: CASRRQGGYEQYF. The chain employs TRBV13 and TRBJ2-7; the D gene is possibly TRBD1 (6 bases). This CDR3 comprises 13 residues. Trimming stripped 6 bases from V and 3 bases from J, with 12 bases between. The germline gives CDR1 PRHDT, CDR2 FYEKMQ (reference sequence).